The clone carrying this T cell receptor (beta chain) was seen repeatedly, ten times or more. Its target is unknown. The CDR3 is 15 amino acids. In germline, CDR1 is MNHEY, CDR2 SVGAGI. J gave up 2 bases and V 4 bases, and 4 bases lay outside the gene matches. The data stem from a study of T-cell reconstitution after alpha-beta-depleted transplantation in children. Unique molecular identifiers tagged the TCRbeta library. Using its own MiXCR run on the PCR reads, TCRdb lists one record per CDR3 protein. Of some 200,000 distinct CDR3 sequences listed, around 8.4% are singletons. General study findings and limits: As was reported, about two months after transplant, alpha-beta T cells came from several hundred expanded graft clones. For some patients, TCRbeta diversity was high at day 60 because of recipient T cells and thymic progenitors that survived. A year had passed since transplant, and T-cell counts and diversity by then came mostly from newly produced T cells.

The starting material was PBMCs, mostly from graft donor cells, obtained 360 days after TCRalphabeta/CD19-depleted stem cell transplant. This chain connects TRBV6-5 to TRBJ2-2; 7 bases map to TRBD1. The receptor was derived from a male patient between 2 and 9 years old who had a stem cell transplant for acute myeloid leukemia, so the T cells may come from the graft donor. CDR3: CASSWTGRNTGELFF. CDR3 sequence (DNA): TGTGCCAGCAGTTGGACAGGAAGAAACACCGGGGAGCTGTTTTTT.